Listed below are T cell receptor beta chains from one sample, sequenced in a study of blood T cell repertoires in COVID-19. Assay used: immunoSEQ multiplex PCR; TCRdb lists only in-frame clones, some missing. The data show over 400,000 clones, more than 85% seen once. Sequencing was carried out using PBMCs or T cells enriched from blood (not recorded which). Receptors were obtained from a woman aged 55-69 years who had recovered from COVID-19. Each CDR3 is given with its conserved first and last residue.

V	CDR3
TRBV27	CASRPDRGDGYTF
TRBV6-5	CASSPDTLSGNTIYF
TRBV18	CASSPSGQNYGYTF
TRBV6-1	CASSDPGSSSGNTIYF
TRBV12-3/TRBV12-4	CASSLLRGTEAFF
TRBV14	CASSQERGGEGSPLHF
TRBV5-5	CASSWGQGTDTQYF
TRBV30	CAWSAGDRRSNQPQHF
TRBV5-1	CASRGQGNEKLFF
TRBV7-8	CASSLSGFTDTQYF
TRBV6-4	CASPTGAAGGANYGYTF
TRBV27	CASRLRDYGTGELFF
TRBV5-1	CASSSIQGGNTEAFF
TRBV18	CASSPSRGMNTEAFF
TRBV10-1	CASSGTRNTGELFF
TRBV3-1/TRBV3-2	CASSQVTGGTDTQYF
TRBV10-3	CAIRAGQMNTGELFF
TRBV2	CASGAGGLNEKLFF
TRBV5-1	CASSLRASSDTGELFF
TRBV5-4	CASSSEGYGELFF
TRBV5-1	CASSLEQGAMNTEAFF
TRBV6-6	CASSRDSFSPQHF
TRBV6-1	CASSVLDRSSNEKLFF
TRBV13	CASVPKGGEWGNEQFF
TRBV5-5	CASSFGGEETQYF
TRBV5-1	CASSFRGSPLHF
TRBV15	CATSRAGGPWGVFF
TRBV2	CASGTESNQPQHF
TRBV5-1	CASSPDRNSPLHF
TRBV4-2	CASSHPTGTGGEKLFF
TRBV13	CASSPRGGGPAPASGYGYTF
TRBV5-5	CASSPDRAEQYF
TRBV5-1	CASSETGGGTGELFF
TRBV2	CASSAGTGNNSPLHF
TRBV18	CASSQGAENTEAFF
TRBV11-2	CASSPTTAGEKLFF
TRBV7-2	CASSPWGGENTEAFF
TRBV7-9	CASSPHSYEQFF
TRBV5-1	CASSLTTGTGRNEQFF
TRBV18	CASSLRQTADSGANVLTF
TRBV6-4	CASSARLASTDTQYF
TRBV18	CASSEQGRYGYTF
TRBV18	CASSPPNSGELFF
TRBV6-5	CASGGGSGNQPQHF